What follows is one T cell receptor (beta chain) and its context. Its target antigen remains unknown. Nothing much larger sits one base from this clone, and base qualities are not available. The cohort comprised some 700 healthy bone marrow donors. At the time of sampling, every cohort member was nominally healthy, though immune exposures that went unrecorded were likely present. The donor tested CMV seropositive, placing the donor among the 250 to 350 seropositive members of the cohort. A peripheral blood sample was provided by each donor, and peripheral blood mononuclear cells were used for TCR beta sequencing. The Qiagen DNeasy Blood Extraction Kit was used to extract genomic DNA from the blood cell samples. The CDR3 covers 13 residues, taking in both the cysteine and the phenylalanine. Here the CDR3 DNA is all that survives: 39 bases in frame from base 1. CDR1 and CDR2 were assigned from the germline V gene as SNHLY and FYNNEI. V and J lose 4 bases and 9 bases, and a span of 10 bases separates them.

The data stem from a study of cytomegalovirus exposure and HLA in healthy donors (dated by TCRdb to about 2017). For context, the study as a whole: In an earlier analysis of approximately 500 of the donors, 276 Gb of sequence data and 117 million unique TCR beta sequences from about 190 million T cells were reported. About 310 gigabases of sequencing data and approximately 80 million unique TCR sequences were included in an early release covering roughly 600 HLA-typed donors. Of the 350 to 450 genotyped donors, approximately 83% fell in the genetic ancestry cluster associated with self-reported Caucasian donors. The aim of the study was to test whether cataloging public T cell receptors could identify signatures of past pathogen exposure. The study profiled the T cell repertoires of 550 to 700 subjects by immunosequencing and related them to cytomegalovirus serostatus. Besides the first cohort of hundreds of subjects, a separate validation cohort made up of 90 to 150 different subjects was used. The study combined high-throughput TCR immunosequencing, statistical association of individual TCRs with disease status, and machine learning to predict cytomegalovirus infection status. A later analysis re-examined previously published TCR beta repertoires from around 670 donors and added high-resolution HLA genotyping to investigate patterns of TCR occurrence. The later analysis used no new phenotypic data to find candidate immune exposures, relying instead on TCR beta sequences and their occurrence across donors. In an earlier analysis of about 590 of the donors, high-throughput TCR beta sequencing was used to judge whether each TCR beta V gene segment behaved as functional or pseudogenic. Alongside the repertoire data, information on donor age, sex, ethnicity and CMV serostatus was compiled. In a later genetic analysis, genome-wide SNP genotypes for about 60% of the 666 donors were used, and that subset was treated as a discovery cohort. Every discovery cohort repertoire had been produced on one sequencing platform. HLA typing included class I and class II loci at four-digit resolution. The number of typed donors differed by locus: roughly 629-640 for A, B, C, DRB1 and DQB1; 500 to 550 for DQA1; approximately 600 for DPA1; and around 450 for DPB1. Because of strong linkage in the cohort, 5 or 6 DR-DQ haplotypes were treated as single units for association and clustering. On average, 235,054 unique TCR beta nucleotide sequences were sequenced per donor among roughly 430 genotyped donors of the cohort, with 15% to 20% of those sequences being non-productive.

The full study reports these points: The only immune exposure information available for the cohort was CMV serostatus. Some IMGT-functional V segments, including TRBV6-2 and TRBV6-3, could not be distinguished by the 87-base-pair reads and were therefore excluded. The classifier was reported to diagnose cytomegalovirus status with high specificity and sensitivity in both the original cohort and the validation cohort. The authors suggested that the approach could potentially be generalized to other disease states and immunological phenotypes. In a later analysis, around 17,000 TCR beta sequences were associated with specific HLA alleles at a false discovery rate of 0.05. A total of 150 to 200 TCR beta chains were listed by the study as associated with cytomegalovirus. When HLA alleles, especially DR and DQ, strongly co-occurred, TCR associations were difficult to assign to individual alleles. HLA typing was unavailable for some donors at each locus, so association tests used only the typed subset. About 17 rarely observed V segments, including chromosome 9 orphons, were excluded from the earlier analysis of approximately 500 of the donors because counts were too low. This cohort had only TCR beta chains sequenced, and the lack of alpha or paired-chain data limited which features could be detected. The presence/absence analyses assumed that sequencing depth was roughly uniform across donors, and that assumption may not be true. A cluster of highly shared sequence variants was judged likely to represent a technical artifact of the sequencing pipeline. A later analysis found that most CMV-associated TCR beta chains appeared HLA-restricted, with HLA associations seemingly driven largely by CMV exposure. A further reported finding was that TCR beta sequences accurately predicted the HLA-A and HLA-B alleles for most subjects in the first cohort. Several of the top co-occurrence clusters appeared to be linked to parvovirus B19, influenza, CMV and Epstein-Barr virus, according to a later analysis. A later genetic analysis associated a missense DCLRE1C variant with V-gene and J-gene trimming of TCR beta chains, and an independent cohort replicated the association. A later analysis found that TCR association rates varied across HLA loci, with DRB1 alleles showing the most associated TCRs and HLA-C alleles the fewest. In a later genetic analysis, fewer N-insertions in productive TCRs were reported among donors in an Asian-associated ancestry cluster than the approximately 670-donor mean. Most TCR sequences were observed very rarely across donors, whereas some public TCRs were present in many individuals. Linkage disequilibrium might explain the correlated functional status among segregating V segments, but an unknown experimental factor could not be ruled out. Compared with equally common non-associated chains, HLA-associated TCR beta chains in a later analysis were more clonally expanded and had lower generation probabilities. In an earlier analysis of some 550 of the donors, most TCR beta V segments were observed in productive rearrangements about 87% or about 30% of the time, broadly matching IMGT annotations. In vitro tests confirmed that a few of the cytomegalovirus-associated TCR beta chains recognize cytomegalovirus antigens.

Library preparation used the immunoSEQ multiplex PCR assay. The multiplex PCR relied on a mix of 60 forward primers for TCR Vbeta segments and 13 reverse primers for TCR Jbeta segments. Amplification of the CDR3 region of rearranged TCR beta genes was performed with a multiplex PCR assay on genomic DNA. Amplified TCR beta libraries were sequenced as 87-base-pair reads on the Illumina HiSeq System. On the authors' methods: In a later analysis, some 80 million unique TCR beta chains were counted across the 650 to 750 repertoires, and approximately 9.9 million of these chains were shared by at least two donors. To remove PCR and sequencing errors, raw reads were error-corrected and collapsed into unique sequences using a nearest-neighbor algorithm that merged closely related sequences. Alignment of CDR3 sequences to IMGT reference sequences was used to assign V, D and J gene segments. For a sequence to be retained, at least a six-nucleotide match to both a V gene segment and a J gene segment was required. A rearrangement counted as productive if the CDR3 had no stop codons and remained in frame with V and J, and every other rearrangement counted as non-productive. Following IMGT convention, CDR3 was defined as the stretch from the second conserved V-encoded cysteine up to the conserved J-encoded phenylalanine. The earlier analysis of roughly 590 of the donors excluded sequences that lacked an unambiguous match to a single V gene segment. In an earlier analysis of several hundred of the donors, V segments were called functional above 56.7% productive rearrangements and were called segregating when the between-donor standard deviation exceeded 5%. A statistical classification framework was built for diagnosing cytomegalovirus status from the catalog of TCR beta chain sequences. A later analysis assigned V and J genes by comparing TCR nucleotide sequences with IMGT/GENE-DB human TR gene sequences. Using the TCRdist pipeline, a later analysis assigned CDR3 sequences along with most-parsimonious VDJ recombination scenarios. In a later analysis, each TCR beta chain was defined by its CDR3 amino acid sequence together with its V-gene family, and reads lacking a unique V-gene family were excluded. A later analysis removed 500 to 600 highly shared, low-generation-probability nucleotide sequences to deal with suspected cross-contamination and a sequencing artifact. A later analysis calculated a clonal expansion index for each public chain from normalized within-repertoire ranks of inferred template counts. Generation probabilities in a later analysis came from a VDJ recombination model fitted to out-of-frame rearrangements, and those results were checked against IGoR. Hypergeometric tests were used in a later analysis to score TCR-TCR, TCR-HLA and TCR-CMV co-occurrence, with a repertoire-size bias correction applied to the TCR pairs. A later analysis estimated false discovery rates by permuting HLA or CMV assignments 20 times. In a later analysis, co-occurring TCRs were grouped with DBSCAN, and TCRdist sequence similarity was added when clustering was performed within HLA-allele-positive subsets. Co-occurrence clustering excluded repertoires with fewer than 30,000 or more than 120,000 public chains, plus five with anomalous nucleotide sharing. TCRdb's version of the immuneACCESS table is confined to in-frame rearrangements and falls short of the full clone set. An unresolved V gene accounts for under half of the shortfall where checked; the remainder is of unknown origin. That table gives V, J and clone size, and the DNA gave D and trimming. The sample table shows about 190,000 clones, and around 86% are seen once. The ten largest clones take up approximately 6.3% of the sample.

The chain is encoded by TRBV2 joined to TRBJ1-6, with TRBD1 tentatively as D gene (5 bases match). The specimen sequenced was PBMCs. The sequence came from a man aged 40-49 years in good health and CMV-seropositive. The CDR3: CASSGGSPSPLHF. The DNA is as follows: TGTGCCAGCAGTGGGGGCAGCCCTTCACCCCTCCACTTT.